This is a list of T cell receptor beta chains from one sample in a study of shared clonotypes between healthy human individuals. Profiling relied on immunoSEQ multiplex PCR, and the TCRdb table lists in-frame clones only, not all of them. The table has millions of clones, more than 90% seen once. The sample comprised naive CD4+ T cells sorted from blood. The receptors were gathered from a man younger than 35 in good health. Both conserved end residues are part of each CDR3. Fields, in order: clone size, D gene, CDR3 length, J gene, V gene, CDR3 DNA, CDR3 protein. A D gene is named only where the DNA matches it firmly. The size of a clone is reported for some rows only, either as once, few or many, or as a class for expanded clones.

clone_size: .; d_call: .; cdr3_length: 14; j_call: TRBJ2-5; v_call: TRBV5-1; cdr3_nt: TGCGCCAGCAGCTTGGGTCTCGCGCCGGAGACCCAGTACTTC; cdr3_aa: CASSLGLAPETQYF
clone_size: .; d_call: TRBD1; cdr3_length: 14; j_call: TRBJ1-1; v_call: TRBV5-1; cdr3_nt: TGCGCCAGCAGCTTGGAGGGGACAGGGGCTGAAGCTTTCTTT; cdr3_aa: CASSLEGTGAEAFF
clone_size: .; d_call: TRBD1; cdr3_length: 16; j_call: TRBJ2-7; v_call: TRBV5-1; cdr3_nt: TGCGCCAGCAGCGTCGGGACAGGGGGATGGCCCTACGAGCAGTACTTC; cdr3_aa: CASSVGTGGWPYEQYF
clone_size: .; d_call: TRBD2; cdr3_length: 16; j_call: TRBJ2-5; v_call: TRBV7-9; cdr3_nt: TGTGCCAGCAGCTTAATGGTAACTAGCGGGACAGAGACCCAGTACTTC; cdr3_aa: CASSLMVTSGTETQYF
clone_size: once; d_call: TRBD1; cdr3_length: 16; j_call: TRBJ2-7; v_call: TRBV6-5; cdr3_nt: TGTGCCAGCAGTTACTCCGGGACAGGTTACTCCTACGAGCAGTACTTC; cdr3_aa: CASSYSGTGYSYEQYF
clone_size: .; d_call: .; cdr3_length: 15; j_call: TRBJ2-3; v_call: TRBV5-1; cdr3_nt: TGCGCCAGCAGCTTGTCTGGGGTGGGCGCAGATACGCAGTATTTT; cdr3_aa: CASSLSGVGADTQYF
clone_size: .; d_call: .; cdr3_length: 11; j_call: TRBJ1-2; v_call: TRBV20-1; cdr3_nt: TGCAGTGCTCCAGGAGCTTATGGCTACACCTTC; cdr3_aa: CSAPGAYGYTF
clone_size: .; d_call: .; cdr3_length: 15; j_call: TRBJ1-1; v_call: TRBV18; cdr3_nt: TGTGCCAGCTCACCACCGAAAGGGATGAACACTGAAGCTTTCTTT; cdr3_aa: CASSPPKGMNTEAFF
clone_size: .; d_call: TRBD1; cdr3_length: 15; j_call: TRBJ2-3; v_call: TRBV6-6; cdr3_nt: TGTGCCAGCAGTCCCCGGGACAGGGGTACAGATACGCAGTATTTT; cdr3_aa: CASSPRDRGTDTQYF
clone_size: .; d_call: .; cdr3_length: 14; j_call: TRBJ2-1; v_call: TRBV19; cdr3_nt: TGTGCCAGTAGGTATGGGACCCGGGACAATGAGCAGTTCTTC; cdr3_aa: CASRYGTRDNEQFF
clone_size: .; d_call: .; cdr3_length: 15; j_call: TRBJ1-1; v_call: TRBV4-2; cdr3_nt: TGTGCCAGCCGAGGGGAGGTTGGAATGAACACTGAAGCTTTCTTT; cdr3_aa: CASRGEVGMNTEAFF
clone_size: .; d_call: TRBD1; cdr3_length: 17; j_call: TRBJ2-1; v_call: TRBV5-6; cdr3_nt: TGTGCCAGCAGCTTGAGGGGGCTCTCTCAGCGACACAATGAGCAGTTCTTC; cdr3_aa: CASSLRGLSQRHNEQFF
clone_size: .; d_call: TRBD2; cdr3_length: 15; j_call: TRBJ2-1; v_call: TRBV19; cdr3_nt: TGTGCCAGTAGTACACTAGCGGGGGGACCCAATGAGCAGTTCTTC; cdr3_aa: CASSTLAGGPNEQFF
clone_size: .; d_call: TRBD1; cdr3_length: 16; j_call: TRBJ1-4; v_call: TRBV19; cdr3_nt: TGTGCCAGTAGTATAGATACAGGGGCGTATGGTGAAAAACTGTTTTTT; cdr3_aa: CASSIDTGAYGEKLFF
clone_size: .; d_call: TRBD2; cdr3_length: 13; j_call: TRBJ2-4; v_call: TRBV30; cdr3_nt: TGTGCCTGGGGACTAGCGGAAAAAAACATTCAGTACTTC; cdr3_aa: CAWGLAEKNIQYF
clone_size: few; d_call: .; cdr3_length: 16; j_call: TRBJ1-1; v_call: TRBV18; cdr3_nt: TGTGCCAGCTCACCACAACGCGCAGGGTCGGTCACTGAAGCTTTCTTT; cdr3_aa: CASSPQRAGSVTEAFF
clone_size: .; d_call: .; cdr3_length: 16; j_call: TRBJ2-2; v_call: TRBV27; cdr3_nt: TGTGCCAGCAGTTTGAGCGCGGGGCGTGGCACCGGGGAGCTGTTTTTT; cdr3_aa: CASSLSAGRGTGELFF
clone_size: .; d_call: .; cdr3_length: 12; j_call: TRBJ1-2; v_call: TRBV30; cdr3_nt: TGTGCCTGGACCCCCGGGGGAAGTGGCTACACCTTC; cdr3_aa: CAWTPGGSGYTF
clone_size: .; d_call: .; cdr3_length: 13; j_call: TRBJ2-1; v_call: TRBV9; cdr3_nt: TGTGCCAGCAGCGTAGGGGGCAGCGGTGAGCAGTTCTTC; cdr3_aa: CASSVGGSGEQFF
clone_size: .; d_call: .; cdr3_length: 13; j_call: TRBJ1-6; v_call: TRBV27; cdr3_nt: TGTGCCAGCAGTTTCCGCTATAATTCACCCCTCCACTTT; cdr3_aa: CASSFRYNSPLHF
clone_size: .; d_call: TRBD2; cdr3_length: 15; j_call: TRBJ2-3; v_call: TRBV28; cdr3_nt: TGTGCCAGCACTCCTAGCGGGGGGACCACAGATACGCAGTATTTT; cdr3_aa: CASTPSGGTTDTQYF
clone_size: .; d_call: .; cdr3_length: 11; j_call: TRBJ2-3; v_call: TRBV7-9; cdr3_nt: TGTGCCAGCACCCGGGGGGATACGCAGTATTTT; cdr3_aa: CASTRGDTQYF
clone_size: .; d_call: .; cdr3_length: 15; j_call: TRBJ2-7; v_call: TRBV4-1; cdr3_nt: TGCGCCAGCAGCCAAGATAGTGGGGGGCACTACGAGCAGTACTTC; cdr3_aa: CASSQDSGGHYEQYF
clone_size: .; d_call: .; cdr3_length: 13; j_call: TRBJ1-2; v_call: TRBV28; cdr3_nt: TGTGCCAGCCAACTGGACGGAAACTATGGCTACACCTTC; cdr3_aa: CASQLDGNYGYTF
clone_size: .; d_call: .; cdr3_length: 16; j_call: TRBJ1-4; v_call: TRBV11-2; cdr3_nt: TGTGCCAGCAGCCTGTTGACATTTGCAACTAATGAAAAACTGTTTTTT; cdr3_aa: CASSLLTFATNEKLFF
clone_size: few; d_call: .; cdr3_length: 17; j_call: TRBJ1-1; v_call: TRBV30; cdr3_nt: TGTGCCTGGAGTGCGACCGGAGGATGGGAGATGAACACTGAAGCTTTCTTT; cdr3_aa: CAWSATGGWEMNTEAFF
clone_size: .; d_call: TRBD1; cdr3_length: 18; j_call: TRBJ1-6; v_call: TRBV19; cdr3_nt: TGTGCCAGTAGTATTTTCGGCCTGACAGGGAAGGGGAATTCACCCCTCCACTTT; cdr3_aa: CASSIFGLTGKGNSPLHF
clone_size: .; d_call: .; cdr3_length: 11; j_call: TRBJ2-7; v_call: TRBV20-1; cdr3_nt: TGCAGTGCTAGACGTGATGGAGAGCAGTACTTC; cdr3_aa: CSARRDGEQYF
clone_size: .; d_call: TRBD1; cdr3_length: 15; j_call: TRBJ2-1; v_call: TRBV7-9; cdr3_nt: TGTGCCAGCAGCATCCGACAGGGATCCTACAATGAGCAGTTCTTC; cdr3_aa: CASSIRQGSYNEQFF
clone_size: .; d_call: TRBD1; cdr3_length: 17; j_call: TRBJ2-5; v_call: TRBV18; cdr3_nt: TGTGCCAGCTCACCACAAGCGGGACAGGGGAGTTCGGAGACCCAGTACTTC; cdr3_aa: CASSPQAGQGSSETQYF
clone_size: .; d_call: TRBD2; cdr3_length: 14; j_call: TRBJ2-7; v_call: TRBV5-1; cdr3_nt: TGCGCCAGCAGCCCGGGACTAGGAGGCTACGAGCAGTACTTC; cdr3_aa: CASSPGLGGYEQYF
clone_size: .; d_call: .; cdr3_length: 14; j_call: TRBJ1-4; v_call: TRBV6-1; cdr3_nt: TGTGCCAGCACCCTGGAAGCAACTAATGAAAAACTGTTTTTT; cdr3_aa: CASTLEATNEKLFF
clone_size: .; d_call: TRBD1; cdr3_length: 15; j_call: TRBJ2-2; v_call: TRBV6-5; cdr3_nt: TGTGCCAGCAGAAAAACAGGGGGTCGCACCGGGGAGCTGTTTTTT; cdr3_aa: CASRKTGGRTGELFF
clone_size: .; d_call: TRBD2; cdr3_length: 17; j_call: TRBJ2-1; v_call: TRBV7-8; cdr3_nt: TGTGCCAGCAGCCAAAGGTTCGTGGTAGCGGGAGGCAATGAGCAGTTCTTC; cdr3_aa: CASSQRFVVAGGNEQFF
clone_size: .; d_call: .; cdr3_length: 15; j_call: TRBJ2-1; v_call: TRBV5-6; cdr3_nt: TGTGCCAGCAGCTTGCTCCAACCAGGGAAAAATGAGCAGTTCTTC; cdr3_aa: CASSLLQPGKNEQFF
clone_size: .; d_call: TRBD2; cdr3_length: 14; j_call: TRBJ2-7; v_call: TRBV30; cdr3_nt: TGTGCCTGGAGCGCCGGGACTAGCCACTACGAGCAGTACTTC; cdr3_aa: CAWSAGTSHYEQYF
clone_size: .; d_call: TRBD2; cdr3_length: 19; j_call: TRBJ2-4; v_call: TRBV6-1; cdr3_nt: TGTGCCAGCAGTGAGACGACTAGCGGGGGGGCCGGTCCAAAAAACATTCAGTACTTC; cdr3_aa: CASSETTSGGAGPKNIQYF
clone_size: .; d_call: .; cdr3_length: 12; j_call: TRBJ2-7; v_call: TRBV7-9; cdr3_nt: TGTGCCAGCAACTGGGACTCGCTCGAGCAGTACTTC; cdr3_aa: CASNWDSLEQYF
clone_size: .; d_call: .; cdr3_length: 12; j_call: TRBJ2-3; v_call: TRBV30; cdr3_nt: TGTGCCTGGAGTGTACAAAGAGATACGCAGTATTTT; cdr3_aa: CAWSVQRDTQYF
clone_size: once; d_call: TRBD1; cdr3_length: 15; j_call: TRBJ2-7; v_call: TRBV18; cdr3_nt: TGTGCCAGCTCACCGGGGACAGGGGGCTCCTACGAGCAGTACTTC; cdr3_aa: CASSPGTGGSYEQYF
clone_size: .; d_call: TRBD1; cdr3_length: 13; j_call: TRBJ1-4; v_call: TRBV7-9; cdr3_nt: TGTGCCAGCAGCGGCAAGACAGGGGTTAAACTGTTTTTT; cdr3_aa: CASSGKTGVKLFF
clone_size: .; d_call: TRBD1; cdr3_length: 15; j_call: TRBJ2-7; v_call: TRBV5-4; cdr3_nt: TGTGCCAGCAGCCCAGGGACAGGGGCTACCTACGAGCAGTACTTC; cdr3_aa: CASSPGTGATYEQYF
clone_size: .; d_call: .; cdr3_length: 14; j_call: TRBJ2-4; v_call: TRBV6-6; cdr3_nt: TGTGCCAGCAGGTTAGGGGGGGACAAAAACATTCAGTACTTC; cdr3_aa: CASRLGGDKNIQYF
clone_size: .; d_call: TRBD1; cdr3_length: 13; j_call: TRBJ1-6; v_call: TRBV7-6; cdr3_nt: TGTGCCAGCAGGGGACAGGGTAATTCACCCCTCCACTTT; cdr3_aa: CASRGQGNSPLHF
clone_size: .; d_call: .; cdr3_length: 15; j_call: TRBJ2-1; v_call: TRBV2; cdr3_nt: TGTGCCACCCGACCCGACGGGACATCTTACAATGAGCAGTTCTTC; cdr3_aa: CATRPDGTSYNEQFF
clone_size: .; d_call: TRBD2; cdr3_length: 15; j_call: TRBJ2-5; v_call: TRBV2; cdr3_nt: TGTGCCAGCAGGGCTATAGCGGGGCTCCAAGAGACCCAGTACTTC; cdr3_aa: CASRAIAGLQETQYF
clone_size: once; d_call: .; cdr3_length: 14; j_call: TRBJ1-6; v_call: TRBV7-3; cdr3_nt: TGTGCCAGCAGCCTGGGCATTTATAATTCACCCCTCCACTTT; cdr3_aa: CASSLGIYNSPLHF
clone_size: .; d_call: TRBD1; cdr3_length: 16; j_call: TRBJ2-7; v_call: TRBV11-2; cdr3_nt: TGTGCCAGCAGCTTACCGCCGGACAGGTTTTCTTATGAGCAGTACTTC; cdr3_aa: CASSLPPDRFSYEQYF
clone_size: .; d_call: TRBD1; cdr3_length: 14; j_call: TRBJ2-7; v_call: TRBV11-2; cdr3_nt: TGTGCCAGCAGCTTAAGGGGACAGGGTTACGAGCAGTACTTC; cdr3_aa: CASSLRGQGYEQYF
clone_size: .; d_call: TRBD2; cdr3_length: 19; j_call: TRBJ2-3; v_call: TRBV5-4; cdr3_nt: TGTGCCAGCAGCTTGGGAGGGACTAGCGGGAGGACTAGCACAGATACGCAGTATTTT; cdr3_aa: CASSLGGTSGRTSTDTQYF
clone_size: .; d_call: TRBD1; cdr3_length: 15; j_call: TRBJ1-2; v_call: TRBV6-5; cdr3_nt: TGTGCCAGCAGTTACCGGGGACAGGGTACCTATGGCTACACCTTC; cdr3_aa: CASSYRGQGTYGYTF
clone_size: .; d_call: .; cdr3_length: 15; j_call: TRBJ2-7; v_call: TRBV19; cdr3_nt: TGTGCCAGTAGTAGATCGGCGGGGGCGCAATACGAGCAGTACTTC; cdr3_aa: CASSRSAGAQYEQYF
clone_size: .; d_call: .; cdr3_length: 16; j_call: TRBJ1-5; v_call: TRBV28; cdr3_nt: TGTGCCAGCACTCCTGTGGGGATTACAGGGTCCCCGCCCCAGCATTTT; cdr3_aa: CASTPVGITGSPPQHF
clone_size: .; d_call: .; cdr3_length: 17; j_call: TRBJ1-6; v_call: TRBV2; cdr3_nt: TGTGCCAGCAGTGGGACAGCGAGTGGCTCCTATAATTCACCCCTCCACTTT; cdr3_aa: CASSGTASGSYNSPLHF
clone_size: .; d_call: TRBD2; cdr3_length: 15; j_call: TRBJ2-5; v_call: TRBV6-1; cdr3_nt: TGTGCCAGCTCGCGGGAGTACGGGTTAGGGGAGACCCAGTACTTC; cdr3_aa: CASSREYGLGETQYF
clone_size: .; d_call: .; cdr3_length: 16; j_call: TRBJ2-7; v_call: TRBV5-4; cdr3_nt: TGTGCCAGCAGCACTAGACAGGCCAGTCCCTCCTACGAGCAGTACTTC; cdr3_aa: CASSTRQASPSYEQYF
clone_size: .; d_call: .; cdr3_length: 14; j_call: TRBJ2-4; v_call: TRBV7-2; cdr3_nt: TGTGCCAGCAGCGCCACGGGACCGGGCGGGAATCAGTACTTC; cdr3_aa: CASSATGPGGNQYF
clone_size: once; d_call: .; cdr3_length: 15; j_call: TRBJ2-4; v_call: TRBV5-1; cdr3_nt: TGCGCCAGCAGCCCCGGGGCCGTAGCCAAAAACATTCAGTACTTC; cdr3_aa: CASSPGAVAKNIQYF
clone_size: .; d_call: .; cdr3_length: 16; j_call: TRBJ2-1; v_call: TRBV9; cdr3_nt: TGTGCCAGCAGCCCCCGATCGGTCGGGGGGCAGGATGAGCAGTTCTTC; cdr3_aa: CASSPRSVGGQDEQFF